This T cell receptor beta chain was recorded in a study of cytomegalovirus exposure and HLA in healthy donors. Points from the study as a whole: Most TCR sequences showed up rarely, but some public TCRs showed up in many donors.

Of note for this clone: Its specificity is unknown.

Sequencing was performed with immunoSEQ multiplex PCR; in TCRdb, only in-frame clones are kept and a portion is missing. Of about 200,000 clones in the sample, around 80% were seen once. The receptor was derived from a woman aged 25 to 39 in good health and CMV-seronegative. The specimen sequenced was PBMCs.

Here the CDR3 reads CASSLSTGNNQPQHF. CDR3 DNA: TGTGCCAGCAGTTTATCGACGGGGAACAATCAGCCCCAGCATTTT. This chain joins TRBV27 and TRBJ1-5; D gene uncertain. The CDR3 covers 15 residues. The V gene's germline CDR1 is MNHEY and CDR2 SMNVEV (reference sequence). Trimming cost V 0 bases and J 3 bases, with 9 bases left between them.